These 18 T cell receptor beta chains share one sample of origin, sequenced in a study of OX40 agonist ivuxolimab in advanced cancers. The protocol was immunoSEQ multiplex PCR, while the TCRdb copy is restricted to in-frame clones and leaves out a portion. The sample has 45,000 to 70,000 clones, 88% seen once. The specimen was CD4+ or CD8+ T cells sorted from blood, collected in a trial of the OX40 agonist ivuxolimab. These receptor sequences come from an adult with an advanced solid tumor such as melanoma, head and neck, liver or kidney cancer.

This rearrangement joins TRBV27 to TRBJ2-1; maybe TRBD2 (5 bases). CDR1 is MNHEY, CDR2 SMNVEV, per germline (reference sequence). This CDR3 spans 14 amino acids. Trimming cost V 6 bases and J 7 bases, with 16 bases left between them. CDR3 DNA sequence: TGTGCCAGCAGACCCAGAGTTAGCGTTAATGAGCAGTTCTTC. Its protein product is CASRPRVSVNEQFF.

This clone was found once. The chain uses TRBV18 and TRBJ2-1, with 11 bases that match TRBD2. Germline V CDR1 and CDR2: KGHSH, LQKENI. This CDR3 spans 16 amino acids. J gave up 6 bases and V 4 bases, and 8 bases lay outside the gene matches. The CDR3 loop reads CASSLTGLADFNEQFF. CDR3 in DNA: TGTGCCAGCTCACTCACGGGACTAGCGGACTTCAATGAGCAGTTCTTC.

The chain carries TRBV28 and TRBJ1-5; D remains ambiguous. This CDR3 has 16 residues. V was trimmed by 2 bases and J by 0 bases, leaving 11 bases between them. Per the germline V gene, CDR1 is MDHEN and CDR2 is SYDVKM. The CDR3 protein is CASSLGRVNSNQPQHF. The CDR3 DNA reads TGTGCCAGCAGTTTAGGAAGGGTAAATAGCAATCAGCCCCAGCATTTT.

The V gene is TRBV10-1, the J gene TRBJ2-2, with 10 bases aligning to TRBD2. V lost 4 bases and J lost 1; bases outside the gene matches: 0. Germline V lookup: CDR1 WNHNN, CDR2 SYGVQD (reference sequence). This CDR3 is built from 15 residues. The CDR3 coding sequence is TGCGCCAGCAGTGGGACTAGCGGGAACACCGGGGAGCTGTTTTTT. Its translation is CASSGTSGNTGELFF.

The chain couples TRBV5-5 to TRBJ2-5; D might be TRBD2 (7 bases). The CDR3 runs to 11 residues. Per germline, CDR1 SGHKS and CDR2 YYEKEE (reference sequence). The germline V and J ends were trimmed by 10 bases and 1 base, with 8 bases remaining between them. This chain's CDR3 is CAAGAQETQYF. DNA of the CDR3: TGTGCCGCGGGGGCCCAAGAGACCCAGTACTTC.

This chain joins TRBV19 and TRBJ2-7; D unclear. This CDR3 region has 13 residues. The V end was cut by 7 bases, the J end by 5 bases, with 15 bases between. Germline V gene lookup returns CDR1 LNHDA and CDR2 SQIVND (reference sequence). The CDR3 sequence: CASTSMGTHEQYF. The CDR3 region has the DNA TGTGCCAGTACCTCTATGGGAACCCACGAGCAGTACTTC.

V gene TRBV28 combines with J gene TRBJ2-3; TRBD2 aligns across 10 bases. The CDR3 has 17 residues. The V gene end was trimmed by 1 base and the J gene end by 0 bases; junction bases not matched to a gene: 4. Germline V gene data show CDR1 as MDHEN and CDR2 as SYDVKM. This CDR3 is CASSLSGLAESTDTQYF. The CDR3 DNA follows: TGTGCCAGCAGTTTATCTGGACTAGCGGAGAGCACAGATACGCAGTATTTT. Using reference TRBV28 and TRBJ2-3 for the parts outside the CDR3, the full variable domain is DVKVTQSSRYLVKRTGEKVFLECVQDMDHENMFWYRQDPGLGLRLIYFSYDVKMKEKGDIPEGYSVSREKKERFSLILESASTNQTSMYLCASSLSGLAESTDTQYFGPGTRLTVL.

The V gene is TRBV28, the J gene TRBJ2-7; D is possibly TRBD2 (6 bases). The V gene lost 2 bases and the J gene lost 3 bases, with 8 bases spanning the gap. Germline V gene data show CDR1 as MDHEN and CDR2 as SYDVKM. This CDR3 spans 13 amino acids. CDR3: CASSLGGSYEQYF. The CDR3 DNA reads TGTGCCAGCAGTTTAGGAGGGAGCTACGAGCAGTACTTC.

The CDR3 DNA reads as TGTGCCAGCAGCTTAGTCCCGGACAGGGCCTACGAGCAGTACTTC. This codes for CASSLVPDRAYEQYF. The V call is TRBV11-2, the J call TRBJ2-7; TRBD1 aligns across 8 bases. The V segment lost 1 base and the J segment 2 bases; nucleotides outside the gene matches: 4. This CDR3 region has 15 residues. Germline-derived CDR1 and CDR2 are SGHAT and FQNNGV.

V gene TRBV7-3 combines with J gene TRBJ1-5; D is perhaps TRBD1 (5 bases). Germline-derived CDR1 and CDR2 are SGHTA and FQGTGA. The CDR3 runs 21 residues. Trimming removed 1 base from V and 2 bases from J, with 27 bases in between. The CDR3 DNA sequence: TGTGCCAGCAGCTTAAACAATGGAGAAAAGGGGAGATTCGATTGCAATCAGCCCCAGCATTTT. Its protein is CASSLNNGEKGRFDCNQPQHF.

The V gene is TRBV28, the J gene TRBJ2-7, with D maybe TRBD1 (5 bases). Trimming took 4 bases from V and 4 from J, leaving 8 bases between them. The CDR3 has 12 amino acids. CDR1 MDHEN and CDR2 SYDVKM come from the germline V gene. The CDR3 DNA is TGTGCCAGCAGTTCAGGGATTTACGAGCAGTACTTC. The encoded protein is CASSSGIYEQYF. The whole variable domain, filled in from reference TRBV28 and TRBJ2-7, reads DVKVTQSSRYLVKRTGEKVFLECVQDMDHENMFWYRQDPGLGLRLIYFSYDVKMKEKGDIPEGYSVSREKKERFSLILESASTNQTSMYLCASSSGIYEQYFGPGTRLTVT.

The chain couples TRBV7-6 to TRBJ1-2; D is perhaps TRBD1 (5 bases). V was pared by 7 bases and J by 4 bases, with 16 bases between. The CDR3 is made up of 14 amino acids. The V gene's germline CDR1 is SGHVS and CDR2 FNYEAQ. The CDR3 sequence is CASTNLRGGYGYTF. CDR3 coding DNA: TGTGCCAGCACCAATTTAAGGGGCGGCTATGGCTACACCTTC.

This rearrangement joins TRBV9 to TRBJ2-5; weak D call: TRBD2 (5 bases). Germline CDR1 SGDLS, CDR2 YYNGEE. The CDR3 totals 15 residues. V lost 2 bases and J lost 2, with 13 bases in between. The chain's CDR3 is CASSVAPDLQETQYF. The CDR3 coding sequence is TGTGCCAGCAGCGTTGCCCCGGACTTGCAAGAGACCCAGTACTTC.

The chain recombines TRBV19 with TRBJ2-7; TRBD2 aligns across 9 bases. The CDR3 spans 15 residues. Germline V gene lookup returns CDR1 LNHDA and CDR2 SQIVND (reference sequence). Losses at the gene ends were 3 bases for V and 6 bases for J; bases not matched to a gene: 9. CDR3 DNA: TGTGCCAGTAGTATCAATAGCGGGAGTGTGTCCGAGCAGTACTTC. Protein product: CASSINSGSVSEQYF.

A few counts support this clone. The chain carries TRBV28 and TRBJ1-1; maybe TRBD1 (6 bases). This CDR3 has 15 amino acids. Germline CDR1 is MDHEN and CDR2 is SYDVKM. V gave up 5 bases and J gave up 1 base, with 14 bases separating them. The CDR3 nucleotides are TGTGCCAGCAGTCCGTTGACAGGATGGAACACTGAAGCTTTCTTT. Translation: CASSPLTGWNTEAFF.

The chain carries TRBV5-4 and TRBJ2-4; D may be TRBD2 (6 bases). The CDR3 is 15 residues long. CDR1 and CDR2 (germline): SGHNT, YYREEE (reference sequence). V was clipped by 0 bases and J by 8 bases, with 15 bases between them. In nucleotides, the CDR3 is TGTGCCAGCAGCTTGGGAGGATTGGGGGAGGACATTCAGTACTTC. Its protein product is CASSLGGLGEDIQYF.

This chain links TRBV18 with TRBJ2-7; 7 nucleotides match TRBD2. CDR3 length: 16 residues. Losses at the gene ends were 0 bases for V and 3 bases for J; bases not matched to a gene: 8. CDR1 is KGHSH and CDR2 is LQKENI in the germline V gene. The CDR3 loop reads CASSPPPTSLGYEQYF. In DNA, the CDR3 is TGTGCCAGCTCACCACCGCCGACTAGCCTCGGCTACGAGCAGTACTTC.

The rearrangement uses TRBV15 and TRBJ2-7, with 13 nucleotides matching TRBD2. The CDR3 loop spans 16 amino acids. CDR1 and CDR2 from the germline V gene are LNHNV and YYDKDF (reference sequence). J was trimmed by 7 bases and V by 1 base; bases with no gene match: 7. The CDR3: CATSRVPGLAGYEQYF. CDR3 in DNA: TGTGCCACCAGCAGAGTCCCGGGACTAGCGGGATATGAGCAGTACTTC. The full variable domain, rest sourced from reference TRBV15 and TRBJ2-7, is DAMVIQNPRYQVTQFGKPVTLSCSQTLNHNVMYWYQQKSSQAPKLLFHYYDKDFNNEADTPDNFQSRRPNTSFCFLDIRSPGLGDTAMYLCATSRVPGLAGYEQYFGPGTRLTVT.